What follows is one T cell receptor beta chain and its context. Original processing notes: Cell counts per sample came from amplifying reference gene primers. Data came from immunoSEQ multiplex PCR; TCRdb stores just in-frame clones and leaves some out. V and J calls and clone size follow that table, whereas D and trimming were derived from the DNA. The table shows roughly 130,000 clones, with roughly 84% occurring only once. This sample stems from a study of blood T cell repertoires in COVID-19. Residents of about two dozen US areas, aged roughly 18 to 89 years, made up the participants. Clinical history as reported by participants underpinned cohort assignment. Germline V gives CDR1 SEHNR, CDR2 FQNEAQ (reference sequence). This CDR3 contains 15 residues. V was trimmed by 5 bases and J by 3 bases, leaving 11 bases between them.

The chain is built from TRBV7-9 and TRBJ1-6, with D unclear. Sequenced sample: PBMCs or T cells enriched from blood (not recorded which). This clonotype originated in a man aged 40-50 years with acute COVID-19. The CDR3 DNA reads TGTGCCAGCAGCCCAGAGGTGGGCTATAATTCACCCCTCCACTTT. Protein sequence: CASSPEVGYNSPLHF.